These 19 T cell receptor beta chains were sequenced from one sample in a study of cytomegalovirus exposure and HLA in healthy donors. 60 Vbeta and 13 Jbeta primers were used in PCR. Measured with immunoSEQ multiplex PCR; TCRdb has only the in-frame clones, and not every one. Seen here are about 110,000 clones, roughly 73% observed once, and the top ten hold around 0.95%. The sample taken for sequencing was PBMCs. The receptors stem from a woman between 25 and 40 years old in good health and CMV-seronegative.

The chain joins TRBV7-9 to TRBJ1-5, with 7 bases aligning to TRBD1. CDR1 is SEHNR and CDR2 is FQNEAQ in the germline V gene (reference sequence). With V trimmed by 5 bases and J by 2 bases, 6 bases remained unmatched. The CDR3 is made up of 15 amino acids. The DNA of the CDR3 is TGTGCCAGCAGCCCTATCAGGGGGGGCAATCAGCCCCAGCATTTT. Protein product: CASSPIRGGNQPQHF.

This clone was seen just once. V usage is TRBV7-8 and J usage is TRBJ2-6; unclear D gene. Germline V gene data show CDR1 as SGHVS and CDR2 as FQNEAQ. The CDR3 has 16 amino acids. V was pared by 6 bases and J by 2 bases, with 14 bases between. CDR3 in amino acids: CASSLPRVAGANVLTF. In DNA, the CDR3 is TGTGCCAGCAGTCTTCCCCGGGTAGCTGGGGCCAACGTCCTGACTTTC.

The chain couples TRBV5-4 to TRBJ1-2, with D possibly TRBD1 on 5 matching bases. This CDR3 has 13 residues. Per germline, CDR1 SGHNT and CDR2 YYREEE (reference sequence). With 4 bases removed from V and 3 bases from J, the gap between germline ends came to 10 bases. In nucleotides, the CDR3 is TGTGCCAGCAGCGACAGAAACTACTATGGCTACACCTTC. Translating gives CASSDRNYYGYTF.

In its sample, this clone was seen once. The rearrangement uses TRBV2 and TRBJ1-3, with D possibly matching TRBD1 (6 bases). Trimming removed 5 bases at V and 8 bases at J, with 13 bases between. There are 13 residues in the CDR3. The germline CDR1 and CDR2 sequences are SNHLY and FYNNEI. As DNA, the CDR3 is TGTGCCAGCAGTCAACAGGGATTCGACACCATATATTTT. This sequence encodes CASSQQGFDTIYF.

The V call is TRBV5-1, the J call TRBJ1-2; D may be TRBD1 (5 bases). The V gene lost 1 base and the J gene lost 3 bases, with 7 bases spanning the gap. CDR1 is SGHRS and CDR2 is YFSETQ in the germline V gene. This CDR3 region has 13 residues. The CDR3 loop reads CASSLQGDYGYTF. CDR3 coding DNA: TGCGCCAGCAGCTTGCAGGGCGACTATGGCTACACCTTC.

This clone was seen more than once but under ten times. The chain joins TRBV30 to TRBJ2-7; TRBD2 agrees at 15 bases. The length of the CDR3 is 13 residues. Germline CDR1 is GTSNPN and CDR2 is SVGIG (reference sequence). The J segment lost 3 bases and the V segment lost 8 bases, leaving 2 bases of the junction unmatched. CDR3 in DNA: TGTGCCGGGACTAGCGGGGGGCTCTACGAGCAGTACTTC. Protein product: CAGTSGGLYEQYF.

This clone was detected only once. The rearrangement links TRBV5-1 to TRBJ1-2; TRBD1 aligns across 7 bases. Trimming removed 0 bases from V and 2 bases from J; junction bases left unmatched: 1. The germline V gene encodes CDR1 SGHRS and CDR2 YFSETQ. The CDR3 is 14 amino acids. The CDR3 spells CASSLVGQNYGYTF. CDR3 in DNA: TGCGCCAGCAGCTTGGTGGGACAGAACTATGGCTACACCTTC.

CDR3 coding DNA: TGTGCCAGCATCAGCGGGACAGGGTGGAACACTGAAGCTTTCTTT. This encodes CASISGTGWNTEAFF. V is TRBV6-5 and J is TRBJ1-1, with 9 bases lining up with TRBD1. The CDR3 consists of 15 residues. Looked up from germline, CDR1 is MNHEY and CDR2 is SVGAGI. Trimming cost V 7 bases and J 1 base; bases outside gene matches: 7.

The genes are TRBV5-1 and TRBJ2-7, with 7 bases matching TRBD2. CDR3 length: 13 residues. CDR1 is SGHRS and CDR2 is YFSETQ in the germline V gene. Trimming cost V 1 base and J 3 bases; bases outside gene matches: 1. CDR3 DNA: TGCGCCAGCAGCTTGTGGGGGGGCTACGAGCAGTACTTC. The encoded protein is CASSLWGGYEQYF.

The V and J genes are TRBV7-9 and TRBJ1-4; D is perhaps TRBD1 (6 bases). Trimming took off 1 base at V and 6 bases at J, with 9 bases between the two ends. Germline CDR1 reads SEHNR; CDR2 reads FQNEAQ (reference sequence). This CDR3 spans 14 amino acids. CDR3 protein: CASSLGGRDEKLFF. The CDR3 nucleotides read TGTGCCAGCAGCTTAGGGGGGCGGGATGAAAAACTGTTTTTT.

Notes on this clone: At the DNA level, this CDR3 is encoded by other sequences in the same sample as well. This sequence joins TRBV5-1 and TRBJ2-2; D perhaps matches TRBD1 (5 bases). With 4 bases removed from V and 0 bases from J, the gap between germline ends came to 10 bases. Looked up from germline, CDR1 is SGHRS and CDR2 is YFSETQ. CDR3 length equals 15 residues. Here the CDR3 reads CASSPDRPNTGELFF. CDR3 coding DNA: TGCGCCAGCAGCCCCGACAGACCGAACACCGGGGAGCTGTTTTTT.

This clone was detected a few times. The V gene is TRBV13, the J gene TRBJ2-2; 8 nucleotides agree with TRBD1. Germline assignment: CDR1 PRHDT and CDR2 FYEKMQ (reference sequence). There are 17 residues in the CDR3. V lost 5 bases to trimming and J lost 4 bases; unmatched junction nucleotides: 12. The CDR3 loop reads CASSPTTDRGGTGELFF. CDR3 coding DNA: TGTGCCAGCAGCCCCACCACAGACAGGGGAGGCACCGGGGAGCTGTTTTTT.

J is TRBJ1-1 and V is TRBV7-9, with 7 bases matching TRBD1. V gave up 5 bases and J gave up 6 bases; unmatched junction bases: 12. This CDR3 contains 15 residues. Germline CDR1 and CDR2: SEHNR and FQNEAQ (reference sequence). The CDR3 sequence: CASSPGDRVRAEAFF. Here the CDR3 DNA reads TGTGCCAGCAGCCCGGGAGACAGGGTCAGGGCTGAAGCTTTCTTT.

V gene TRBV19 combines with J gene TRBJ1-5; 7 bases align to TRBD1. With V trimmed by 4 bases and J by 7 bases, 7 bases remained unmatched. Per germline, CDR1 LNHDA and CDR2 SQIVND (reference sequence). The CDR3 runs to 14 residues. In DNA, the CDR3 is TGTGCCAGTAGTACTACAGGGGATCGGCAGCCCCAGCATTTT. Its translation is CASSTTGDRQPQHF.

The chain links TRBV7-6 to TRBJ1-1; no reliable D call. The V gene lost 4 bases and the J gene lost 5 bases, with 11 bases spanning the gap. The CDR3 contains 13 residues. From germline, CDR1 is SGHVS and CDR2 FNYEAQ. CDR3 region: CASSSVLRTEAFF. In DNA form, the CDR3 reads TGTGCCAGCAGCTCCGTTTTGAGGACTGAAGCTTTCTTT.

The genes are TRBV27 and TRBJ1-4; 9 nucleotides agree with TRBD1. V dropped 8 bases and J dropped 4; count of bases not matched to a gene: 8. The CDR3 contains 15 residues. Germline V gene sequence: CDR1 MNHEY, CDR2 SMNVEV (reference sequence). CDR3 loop: CASSGQGWSNEKLFF. The CDR3, as DNA: TGTGCCAGCTCGGGACAGGGTTGGAGTAATGAAAAACTGTTTTTT.

J is TRBJ1-1 and V is TRBV15; possibly TRBD1 for D (5 bases). The CDR3 is 13 residues long. With 4 bases removed from V and 3 bases from J, the gap between germline ends came to 9 bases. Per germline, CDR1 LNHNV and CDR2 YYDKDF (reference sequence). CDR3 residues: CATSTGGDTEAFF. DNA of the CDR3: TGTGCCACCAGCACGGGGGGGGACACTGAAGCTTTCTTT.

This chain links TRBV5-1 with TRBJ2-2; TRBD2 aligns across 8 bases. The V gene end was trimmed by 0 bases and the J gene end by 0 bases; junction bases not matched to a gene: 4. CDR3 length: 17 amino acids. The germline V gene encodes CDR1 SGHRS and CDR2 YFSETQ. The CDR3 here is CASSLAPSGSNTGELFF. The CDR3 DNA reads as TGCGCCAGCAGCTTGGCTCCTAGCGGGTCGAACACCGGGGAGCTGTTTTTT.

The chain joins TRBV28 to TRBJ2-7, with TRBD2 identical over 12 bases. Trimming at V came to 4 bases and at J to 0 bases, leaving 7 bases not matched to a gene. This CDR3 spans 17 amino acids. CDR1 is MDHEN, CDR2 SYDVKM, per germline. The CDR3 region has the DNA TGTGCCAGCAGTTGGGGTACGACTAGCGGGAGCTCCTACGAGCAGTACTTC. It encodes CASSWGTTSGSSYEQYF.